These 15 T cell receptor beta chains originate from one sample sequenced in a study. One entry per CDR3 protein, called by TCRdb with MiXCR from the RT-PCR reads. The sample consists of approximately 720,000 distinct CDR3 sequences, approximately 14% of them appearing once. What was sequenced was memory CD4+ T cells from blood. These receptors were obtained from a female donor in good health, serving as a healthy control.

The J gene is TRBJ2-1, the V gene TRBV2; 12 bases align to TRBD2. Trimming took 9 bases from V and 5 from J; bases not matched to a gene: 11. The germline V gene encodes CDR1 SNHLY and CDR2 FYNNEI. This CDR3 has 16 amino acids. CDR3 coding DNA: TGTGCCAGTACCCGTGGGGCTAGCGGGAGGGACAATGAGCAGTTCTTC. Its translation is CASTRGASGRDNEQFF.

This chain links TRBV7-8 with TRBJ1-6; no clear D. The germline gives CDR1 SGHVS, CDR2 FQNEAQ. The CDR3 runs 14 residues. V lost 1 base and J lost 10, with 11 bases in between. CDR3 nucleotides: TGTGCCAGCAGCTTAGGCTGGCAGGCATCACCCCTCCACTTT. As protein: CASSLGWQASPLHF.

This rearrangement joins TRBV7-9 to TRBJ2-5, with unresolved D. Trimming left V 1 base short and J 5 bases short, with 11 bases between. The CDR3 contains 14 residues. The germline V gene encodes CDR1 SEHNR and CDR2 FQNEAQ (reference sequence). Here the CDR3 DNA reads TGTGCCAGCAGCTTAGGATTTACACTCGAGACCCAGTACTTC. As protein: CASSLGFTLETQYF.

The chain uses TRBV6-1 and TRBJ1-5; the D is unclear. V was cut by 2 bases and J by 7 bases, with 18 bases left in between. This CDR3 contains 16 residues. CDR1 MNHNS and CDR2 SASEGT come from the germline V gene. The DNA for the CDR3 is TGTGCCAGCAGTGAATCGGGCAGGAAAGTTCCGCAGCCCCAGCATTTT. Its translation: CASSESGRKVPQPQHF.

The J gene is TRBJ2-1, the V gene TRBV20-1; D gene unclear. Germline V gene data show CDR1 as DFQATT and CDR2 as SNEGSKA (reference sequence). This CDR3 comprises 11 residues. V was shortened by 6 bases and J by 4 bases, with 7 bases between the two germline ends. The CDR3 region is CSARKYNEQFF. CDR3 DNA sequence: TGCAGTGCCCGGAAATACAATGAGCAGTTCTTC.

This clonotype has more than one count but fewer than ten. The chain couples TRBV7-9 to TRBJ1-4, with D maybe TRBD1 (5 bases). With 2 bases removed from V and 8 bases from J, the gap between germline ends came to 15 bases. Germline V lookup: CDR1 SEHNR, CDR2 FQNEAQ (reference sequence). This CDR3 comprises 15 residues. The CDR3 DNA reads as TGTGCCAGCAGCTTAATGTCGACAGAGTCAGAAAAACTGTTTTTT. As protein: CASSLMSTESEKLFF.

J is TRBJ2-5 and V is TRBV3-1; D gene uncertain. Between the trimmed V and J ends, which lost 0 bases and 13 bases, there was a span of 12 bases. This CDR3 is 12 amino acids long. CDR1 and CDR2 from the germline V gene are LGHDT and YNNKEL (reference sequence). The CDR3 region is CASSQDRLRLYF. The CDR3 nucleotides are TGTGCCAGCAGCCAAGATCGACTGCGATTGTACTTC.

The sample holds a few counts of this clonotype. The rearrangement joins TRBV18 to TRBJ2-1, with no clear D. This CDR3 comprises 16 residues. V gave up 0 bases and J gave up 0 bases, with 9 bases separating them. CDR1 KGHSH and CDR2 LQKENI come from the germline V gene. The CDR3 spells CASSPPLGRSYNEQFF. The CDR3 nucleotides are TGTGCCAGCTCACCACCGTTGGGCCGCTCCTACAATGAGCAGTTCTTC.

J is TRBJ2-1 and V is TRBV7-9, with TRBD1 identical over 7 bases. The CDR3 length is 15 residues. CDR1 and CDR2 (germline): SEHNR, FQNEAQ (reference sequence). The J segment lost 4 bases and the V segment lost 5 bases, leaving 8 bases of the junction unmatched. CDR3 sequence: CASSTDRVAYNEQFF. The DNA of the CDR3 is TGTGCCAGCAGCACCGACAGGGTCGCGTACAATGAGCAGTTCTTC.

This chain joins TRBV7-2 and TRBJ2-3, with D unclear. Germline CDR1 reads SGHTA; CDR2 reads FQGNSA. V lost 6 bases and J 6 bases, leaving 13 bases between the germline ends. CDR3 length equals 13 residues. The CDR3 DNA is TGTGCCAGCAGTTCCAGGACCGGGGATACGCAGTATTTT. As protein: CASSSRTGDTQYF.

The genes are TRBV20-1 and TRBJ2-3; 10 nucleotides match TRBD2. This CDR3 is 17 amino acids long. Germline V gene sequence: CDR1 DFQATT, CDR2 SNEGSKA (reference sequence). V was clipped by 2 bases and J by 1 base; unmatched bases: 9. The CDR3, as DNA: TGCAGTGCTAGAAGCAGCGGGAGGGCCGGGCGCACAGATACGCAGTATTTT. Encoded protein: CSARSSGRAGRTDTQYF.

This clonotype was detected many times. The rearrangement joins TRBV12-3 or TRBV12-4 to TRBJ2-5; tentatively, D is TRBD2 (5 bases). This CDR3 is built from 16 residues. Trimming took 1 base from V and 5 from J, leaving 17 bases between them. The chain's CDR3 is CASSLGLVRVGETQYF. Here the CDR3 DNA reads TGTGCCAGCAGTTTAGGATTGGTGAGGGTAGGGGAGACCCAGTACTTC.

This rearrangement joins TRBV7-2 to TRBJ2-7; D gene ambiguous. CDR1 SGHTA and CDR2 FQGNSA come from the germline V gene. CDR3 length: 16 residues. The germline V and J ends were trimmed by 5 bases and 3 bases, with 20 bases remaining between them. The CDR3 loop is CASSRLGSSGFYEQYF. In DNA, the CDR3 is TGTGCCAGCAGCCGTTTGGGCAGCTCTGGGTTCTACGAGCAGTACTTC.

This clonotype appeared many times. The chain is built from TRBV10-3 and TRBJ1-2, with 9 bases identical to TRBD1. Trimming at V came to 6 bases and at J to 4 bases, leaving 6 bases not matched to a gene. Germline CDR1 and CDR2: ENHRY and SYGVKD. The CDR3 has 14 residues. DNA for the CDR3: TGTGCCATCAGATGGACAGGGGACGTCTATGGCTACACCTTC. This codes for CAIRWTGDVYGYTF.

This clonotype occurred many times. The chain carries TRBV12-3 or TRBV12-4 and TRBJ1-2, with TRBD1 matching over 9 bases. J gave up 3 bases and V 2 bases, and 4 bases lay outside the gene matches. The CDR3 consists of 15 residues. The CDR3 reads CASSLSDRGYYGYTF. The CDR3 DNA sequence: TGTGCCAGCAGTTTAAGCGACAGGGGGTACTATGGCTACACCTTC.